This T cell receptor beta chain was identified in a study of human T cells and chemical hapten exposure. Study at large: Patch tests put 0.01% DPC on the upper back, and the results were checked at 6 days. Study-wide findings and caveats: Counts of TCRs above 1 in 1000 frequency stayed unchanged with DPC sensitization.

A word on this clonotype: The antigen remains undetermined.

The V segment lost 6 bases and the J segment 3 bases; nucleotides outside the gene matches: 8. CDR3 length: 15 amino acids. Looked up from germline, CDR1 is MNHEY and CDR2 is SMNVEV (reference sequence). TCRdb ran MiXCR on the RACE reads and lists one entry per CDR3 protein. The repertoire holds about 120,000 distinct CDR3 sequences, with roughly 10% as singletons. Time point denoted: patch test 3, about 24 weeks after DPC sensitization. The treatment is: therapeutic diphenylcyclopropenone sensitization with weekly scalp DPC. This sequence joins TRBV27 and TRBJ2-7, with 10 bases that match TRBD1. Here the sequenced sample was whole blood, taken in connection with sensitization to the hapten diphenylcyclopropenone (DPC). The sequence derives from a woman in her fifties or sixties with alopecia areata. Some clones in this sample may be carry-over from other donors' samples. As DNA, the CDR3 is TGTGCCAGCAGAGCCGGGACAGGGGACTTCTACGAGCAGTACTTC. The encoded protein is CASRAGTGDFYEQYF.